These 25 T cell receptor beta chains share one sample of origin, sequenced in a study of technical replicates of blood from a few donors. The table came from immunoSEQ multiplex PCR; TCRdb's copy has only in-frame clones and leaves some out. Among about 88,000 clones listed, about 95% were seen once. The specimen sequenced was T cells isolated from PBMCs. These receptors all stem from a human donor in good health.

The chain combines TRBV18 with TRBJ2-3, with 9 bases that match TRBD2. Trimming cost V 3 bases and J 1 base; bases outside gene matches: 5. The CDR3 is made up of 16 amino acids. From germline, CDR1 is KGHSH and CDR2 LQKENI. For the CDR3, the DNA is TGTGCCAGCTCACCCGTAGCGGGAGAGGGCACAGATACGCAGTATTTT. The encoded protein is CASSPVAGEGTDTQYF.

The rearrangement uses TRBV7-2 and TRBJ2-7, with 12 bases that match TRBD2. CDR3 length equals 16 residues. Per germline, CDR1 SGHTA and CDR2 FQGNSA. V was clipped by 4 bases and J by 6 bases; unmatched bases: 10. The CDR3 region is CASSWRLAGEVSEQYF. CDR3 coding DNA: TGTGCCAGCAGCTGGAGACTAGCGGGAGAAGTAAGCGAGCAGTACTTC.

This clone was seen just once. The CDR3 region is CASSRAGGDTGELFF. The CDR3 DNA follows: TGTGCCAGCAGCCGAGCGGGAGGGGACACCGGGGAGCTGTTTTTT. The chain carries TRBV4-2 and TRBJ2-2; 10 nucleotides match TRBD2. The CDR3 extends over 15 amino acids. The V gene's germline CDR1 is LGHNA and CDR2 YNFKEQ. Unmatched junction bases numbered 2, after V lost 4 bases and J lost 3 bases.

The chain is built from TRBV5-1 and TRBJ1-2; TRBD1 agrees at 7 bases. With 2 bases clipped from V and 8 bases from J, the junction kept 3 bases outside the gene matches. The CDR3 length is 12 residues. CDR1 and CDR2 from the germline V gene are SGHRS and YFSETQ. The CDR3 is CASSFDREGYTF. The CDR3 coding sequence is TGCGCCAGCAGCTTTGACAGGGAGGGCTACACCTTC.

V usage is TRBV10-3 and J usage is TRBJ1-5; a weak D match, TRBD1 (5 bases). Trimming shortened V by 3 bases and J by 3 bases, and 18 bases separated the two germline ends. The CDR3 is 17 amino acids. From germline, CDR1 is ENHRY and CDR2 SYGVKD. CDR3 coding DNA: TGTGCCATCAGTGAAAATCCACCGGCAGGGCTCAATCAGCCCCAGCATTTT. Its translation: CAISENPPAGLNQPQHF.

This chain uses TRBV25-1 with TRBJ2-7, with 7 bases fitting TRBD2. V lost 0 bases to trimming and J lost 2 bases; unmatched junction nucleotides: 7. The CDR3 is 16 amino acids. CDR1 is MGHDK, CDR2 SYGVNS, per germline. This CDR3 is CASSEYNGRMTYEQYF. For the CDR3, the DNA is TGTGCCAGCAGTGAATATAACGGGAGGATGACCTACGAGCAGTACTTC.

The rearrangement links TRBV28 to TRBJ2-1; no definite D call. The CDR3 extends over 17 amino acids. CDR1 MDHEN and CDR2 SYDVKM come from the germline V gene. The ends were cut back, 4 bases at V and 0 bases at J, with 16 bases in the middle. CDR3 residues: CASSSLPSRFSYNEQFF. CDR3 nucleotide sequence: TGTGCCAGCAGTTCCCTACCGAGCCGCTTCTCCTACAATGAGCAGTTCTTC.

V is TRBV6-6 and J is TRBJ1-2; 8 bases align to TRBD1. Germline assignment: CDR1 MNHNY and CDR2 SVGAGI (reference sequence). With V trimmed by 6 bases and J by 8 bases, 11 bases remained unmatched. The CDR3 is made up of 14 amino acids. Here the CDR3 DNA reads TGTGCCAGCAGAAAACAGGGGGATAGGTCGGGCTACACCTTC. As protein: CASRKQGDRSGYTF.

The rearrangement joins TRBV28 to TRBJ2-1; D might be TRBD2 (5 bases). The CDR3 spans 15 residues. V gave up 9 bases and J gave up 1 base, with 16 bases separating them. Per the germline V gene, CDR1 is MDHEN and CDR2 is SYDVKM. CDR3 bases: TGTGCCAGTAACCGAGGACTTCCATCCTACAATGAGCAGTTCTTC. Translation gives CASNRGLPSYNEQFF. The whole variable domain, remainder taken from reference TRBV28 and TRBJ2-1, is DVKVTQSSRYLVKRTGEKVFLECVQDMDHENMFWYRQDPGLGLRLIYFSYDVKMKEKGDIPEGYSVSREKKERFSLILESASTNQTSMYLCASNRGLPSYNEQFFGPGTRLTVL.

The CDR3 DNA follows: TGTGCCAGCAGTCCAACAGGAGTCTACGAGCAGTACTTC. Its protein is CASSPTGVYEQYF. The rearrangement uses TRBV2 and TRBJ2-7, with D perhaps TRBD1 (5 bases). Trimming took off 5 bases at V and 3 bases at J, with 11 bases between the two ends. The V gene's germline CDR1 is SNHLY and CDR2 FYNNEI. The CDR3 spans 13 residues. The full variable domain, in which reference TRBV2 and TRBJ2-7 provide the parts outside the CDR3, is EPEVTQTPSHQVTQMGQEVILRCVPISNHLYFYWYRQILGQKVEFLVSFYNNEISEKSEIFDDQFSVERPDGSNFTLKIRSTKLEDSAMYFCASSPTGVYEQYFGPGTRLTVT.

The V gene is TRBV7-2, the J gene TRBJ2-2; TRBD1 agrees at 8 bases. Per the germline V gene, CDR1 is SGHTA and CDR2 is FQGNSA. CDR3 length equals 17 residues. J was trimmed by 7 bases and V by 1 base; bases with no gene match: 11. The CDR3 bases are TGTGCCAGCAGCTTAGGCTACGGGACAGGTTTTTACGGGGAGCTGTTTTTT. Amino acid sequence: CASSLGYGTGFYGELFF. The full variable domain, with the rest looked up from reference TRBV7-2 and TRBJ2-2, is GAGVSQSPSNKVTEKGKDVELRCDPISGHTALYWYRQSLGQGLEFLIYFQGNSAPDKSGLPSDRFSAERTGGSVSTLTIQRTQQEDSAVYLCASSLGYGTGFYGELFFGEGSRLTVL.

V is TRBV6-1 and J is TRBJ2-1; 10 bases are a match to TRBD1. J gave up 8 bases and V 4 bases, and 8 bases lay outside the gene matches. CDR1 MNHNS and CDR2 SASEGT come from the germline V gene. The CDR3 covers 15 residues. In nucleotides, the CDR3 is TGTGCCAGCAGTGCAAGGACAGGGGGACAGGATGAGCAGTTCTTC. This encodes CASSARTGGQDEQFF.

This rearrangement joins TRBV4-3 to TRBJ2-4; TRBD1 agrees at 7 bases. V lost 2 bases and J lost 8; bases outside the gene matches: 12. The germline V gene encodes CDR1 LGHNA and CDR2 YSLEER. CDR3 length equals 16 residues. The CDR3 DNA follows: TGCGCCAGCAGCCAAATTATCCACAGGGGATTGGACATTCAGTACTTC. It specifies CASSQIIHRGLDIQYF.

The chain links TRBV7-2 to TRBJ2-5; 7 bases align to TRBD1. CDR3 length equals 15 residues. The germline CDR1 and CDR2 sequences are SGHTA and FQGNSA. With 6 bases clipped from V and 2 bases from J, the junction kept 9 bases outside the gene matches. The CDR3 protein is CASSTRQGGQETQYF. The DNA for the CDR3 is TGTGCCAGCAGTACTCGACAGGGCGGACAAGAGACCCAGTACTTC. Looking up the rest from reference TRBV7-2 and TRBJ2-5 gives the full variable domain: GAGVSQSPSNKVTEKGKDVELRCDPISGHTALYWYRQSLGQGLEFLIYFQGNSAPDKSGLPSDRFSAERTGGSVSTLTIQRTQQEDSAVYLCASSTRQGGQETQYFGPGTRLLVL.

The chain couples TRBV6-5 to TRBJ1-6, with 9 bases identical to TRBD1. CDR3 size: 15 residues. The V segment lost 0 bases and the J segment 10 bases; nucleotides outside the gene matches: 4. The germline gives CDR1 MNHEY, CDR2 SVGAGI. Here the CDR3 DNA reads TGTGCCAGCAGTTACTCCGGGACAGGGAACTCACCCCTCCACTTT. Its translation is CASSYSGTGNSPLHF.

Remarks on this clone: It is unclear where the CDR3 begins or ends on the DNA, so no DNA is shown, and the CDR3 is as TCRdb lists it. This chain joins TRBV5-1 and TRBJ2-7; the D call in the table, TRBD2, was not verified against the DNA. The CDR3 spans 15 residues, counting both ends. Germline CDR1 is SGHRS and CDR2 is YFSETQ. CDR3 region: CASSTTPTVFWEQYF.

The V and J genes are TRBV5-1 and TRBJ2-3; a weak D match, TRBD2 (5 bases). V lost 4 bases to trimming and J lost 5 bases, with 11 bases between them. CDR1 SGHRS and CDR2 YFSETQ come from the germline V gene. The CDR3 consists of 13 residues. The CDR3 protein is CASSRRTGDTQYF. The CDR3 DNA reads TGCGCCAGCAGCCGTAGGACTGGAGATACGCAGTATTTT.

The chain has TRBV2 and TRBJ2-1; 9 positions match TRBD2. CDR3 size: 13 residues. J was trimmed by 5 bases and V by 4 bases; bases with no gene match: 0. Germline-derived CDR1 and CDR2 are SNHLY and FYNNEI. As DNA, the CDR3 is TGTGCCAGCAGTGGGACTAGCGACAATGAGCAGTTCTTC. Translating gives CASSGTSDNEQFF.

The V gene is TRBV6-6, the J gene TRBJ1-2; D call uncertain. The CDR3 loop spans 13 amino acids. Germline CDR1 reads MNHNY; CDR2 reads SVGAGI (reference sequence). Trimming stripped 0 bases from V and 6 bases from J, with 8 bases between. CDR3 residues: CASSYSQIHGYTF. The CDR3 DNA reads TGTGCCAGCAGTTACTCGCAGATCCATGGCTACACCTTC.

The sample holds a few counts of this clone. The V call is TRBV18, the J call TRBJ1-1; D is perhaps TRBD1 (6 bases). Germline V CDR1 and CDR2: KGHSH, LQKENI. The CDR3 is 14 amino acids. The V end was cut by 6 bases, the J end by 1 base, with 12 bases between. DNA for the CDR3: TGTGCCAGCTCCCTAACGGACAGGAACACTGAAGCTTTCTTT. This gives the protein CASSLTDRNTEAFF.

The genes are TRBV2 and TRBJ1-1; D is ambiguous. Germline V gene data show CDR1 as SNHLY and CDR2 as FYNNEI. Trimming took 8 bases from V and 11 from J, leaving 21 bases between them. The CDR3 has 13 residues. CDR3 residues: CASPSGFSGSAFF. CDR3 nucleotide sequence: TGTGCCAGCCCCTCGGGGTTTTCGGGAAGTGCTTTCTTT.

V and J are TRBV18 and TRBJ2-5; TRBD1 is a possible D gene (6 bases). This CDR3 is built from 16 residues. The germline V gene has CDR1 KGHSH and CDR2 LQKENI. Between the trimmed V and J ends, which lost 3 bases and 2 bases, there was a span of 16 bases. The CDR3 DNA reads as TGTGCCAGCTCACCTTATTCCGGGACAACGCAAGAGACCCAGTACTTC. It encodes CASSPYSGTTQETQYF. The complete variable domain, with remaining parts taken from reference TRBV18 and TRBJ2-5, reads NAGVMQNPRHLVRRRGQEARLRCSPMKGHSHVYWYRQLPEEGLKFMVYLQKENIIDESGMPKERFSAEFPKEGPSILRIQQVVRGDSAAYFCASSPYSGTTQETQYFGPGTRLLVL.

In DNA form, the CDR3 reads TGTGCCAGCAGCTTGGGACAGGGGGCTGACTATGGCTACACCTTC. This encodes CASSLGQGADYGYTF. V is TRBV5-4 and J is TRBJ1-2; 10 nucleotides align to TRBD1. CDR1 is SGHNT, CDR2 YYREEE, per germline (reference sequence). The CDR3 is made up of 15 amino acids. Trimming at V came to 0 bases and at J to 3 bases, leaving 2 bases not matched to a gene.

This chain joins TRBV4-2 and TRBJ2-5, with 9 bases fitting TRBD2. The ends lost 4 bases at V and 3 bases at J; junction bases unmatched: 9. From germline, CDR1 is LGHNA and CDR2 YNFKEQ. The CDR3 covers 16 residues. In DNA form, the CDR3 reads TGTGCCAGCAGCCGAAGAGAGACTAGCGGCGAAGAGACCCAGTACTTC. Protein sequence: CASSRRETSGEETQYF.

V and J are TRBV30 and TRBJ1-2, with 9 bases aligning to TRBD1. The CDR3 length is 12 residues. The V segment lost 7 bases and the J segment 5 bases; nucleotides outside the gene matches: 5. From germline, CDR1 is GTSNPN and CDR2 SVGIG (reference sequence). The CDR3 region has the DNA TGTGCCTACGCCGGGACAGGGTATGGCTACACCTTC. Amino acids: CAYAGTGYGYTF.